Here is one T cell receptor (beta chain) with its context. Its target is unknown. V dropped 1 base and J dropped 5 bases, with 14 bases sitting between them. CDR3 size: 15 residues. Germline lookup yields CDR1 MNHNS and CDR2 SASEGT. This table comes from immunoSEQ multiplex PCR, and its TCRdb copy is limited to in-frame clones, with some not included. The data hold some 100,000 clones, with approximately 90% observed a single time. This specimen comes from a study of T cell responses to AZD1222 COVID-19 vaccine. Study-wide points: Mostly white British, mostly female donors; authors suggested clonal diversity may be underestimated. Compared with day 0, the breadth and depth of the Spike-specific TCR repertoire rose significantly after two doses of AZD1222. Regions 160-218 and 743-854 held dominance among vaccine-associated CD4 TCRs, which spanned spike.

The chain recombines TRBV6-1 with TRBJ1-1; D is uncertain. The origin of this receptor is an adult in good health. The sample consisted of peripheral blood, taken on day 0 of AZD1222 vaccination. The CDR3 coding sequence is TGTGCCAGCAGTGAAGGGATCCCGGGCAGGACTGAAGCTTTCTTT. Amino acid sequence: CASSEGIPGRTEAFF.